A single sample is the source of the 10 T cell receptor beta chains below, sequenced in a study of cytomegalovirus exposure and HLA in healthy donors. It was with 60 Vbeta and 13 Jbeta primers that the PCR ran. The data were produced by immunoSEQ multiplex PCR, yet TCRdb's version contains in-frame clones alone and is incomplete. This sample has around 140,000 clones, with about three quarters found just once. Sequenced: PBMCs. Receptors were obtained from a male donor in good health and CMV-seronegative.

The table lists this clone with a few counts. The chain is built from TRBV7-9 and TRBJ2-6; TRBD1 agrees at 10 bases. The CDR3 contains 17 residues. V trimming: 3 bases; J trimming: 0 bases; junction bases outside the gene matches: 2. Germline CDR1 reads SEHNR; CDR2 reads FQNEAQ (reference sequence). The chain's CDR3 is CASSLGQGHSGANVLTF. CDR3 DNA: TGTGCCAGCAGCTTGGGACAGGGGCACTCTGGGGCCAACGTCCTGACTTTC.

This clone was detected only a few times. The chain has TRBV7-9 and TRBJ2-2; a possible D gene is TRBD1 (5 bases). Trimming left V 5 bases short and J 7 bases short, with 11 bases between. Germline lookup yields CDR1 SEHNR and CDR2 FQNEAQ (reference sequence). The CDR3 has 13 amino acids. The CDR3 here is CASSPQDGGELFF. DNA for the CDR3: TGTGCCAGCAGCCCACAGGATGGCGGGGAGCTGTTTTTT.

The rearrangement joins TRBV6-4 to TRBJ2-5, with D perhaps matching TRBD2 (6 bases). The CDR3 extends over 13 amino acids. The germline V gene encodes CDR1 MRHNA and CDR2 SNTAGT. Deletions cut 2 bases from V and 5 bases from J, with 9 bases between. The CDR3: CASSDTAGETQYF. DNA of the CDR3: TGTGCCAGCAGTGACACGGCGGGGGAGACCCAGTACTTC.

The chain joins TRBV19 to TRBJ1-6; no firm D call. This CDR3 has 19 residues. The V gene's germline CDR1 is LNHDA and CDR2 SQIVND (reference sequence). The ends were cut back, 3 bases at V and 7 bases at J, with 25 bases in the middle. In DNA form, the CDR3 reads TGTGCCAGTAGTATCGGGAGGCCAGCCATAACTCTTCGGAATTCACCCCTCCACTTT. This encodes CASSIGRPAITLRNSPLHF.

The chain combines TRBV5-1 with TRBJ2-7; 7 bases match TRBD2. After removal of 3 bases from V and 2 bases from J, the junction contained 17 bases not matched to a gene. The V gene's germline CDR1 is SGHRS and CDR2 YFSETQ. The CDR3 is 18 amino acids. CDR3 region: CASSSKWGSGEVTYEQYF. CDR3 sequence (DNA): TGCGCCAGCAGCTCCAAGTGGGGAAGCGGGGAGGTCACCTACGAGCAGTACTTC.

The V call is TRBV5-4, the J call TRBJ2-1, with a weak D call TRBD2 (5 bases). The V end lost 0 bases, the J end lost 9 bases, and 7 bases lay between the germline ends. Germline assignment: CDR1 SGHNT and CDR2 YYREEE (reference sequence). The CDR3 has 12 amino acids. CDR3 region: CASSLVRGEQFF. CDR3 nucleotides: TGTGCCAGCAGCTTGGTCCGGGGTGAGCAGTTCTTC.

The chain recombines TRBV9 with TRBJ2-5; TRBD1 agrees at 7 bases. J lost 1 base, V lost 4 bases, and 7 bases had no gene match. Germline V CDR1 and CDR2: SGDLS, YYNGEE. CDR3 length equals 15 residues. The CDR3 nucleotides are TGTGCCAGCAGCAAGCTCCGGGACAGCCAAGAGACCCAGTACTTC. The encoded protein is CASSKLRDSQETQYF.

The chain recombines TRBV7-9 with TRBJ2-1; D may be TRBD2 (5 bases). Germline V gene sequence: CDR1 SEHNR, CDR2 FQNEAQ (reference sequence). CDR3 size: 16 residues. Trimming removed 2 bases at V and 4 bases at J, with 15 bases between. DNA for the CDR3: TGTGCCAGCAGCTTAACGCCTAGCTCCTCTTACAATGAGCAGTTCTTC. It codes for CASSLTPSSSYNEQFF.

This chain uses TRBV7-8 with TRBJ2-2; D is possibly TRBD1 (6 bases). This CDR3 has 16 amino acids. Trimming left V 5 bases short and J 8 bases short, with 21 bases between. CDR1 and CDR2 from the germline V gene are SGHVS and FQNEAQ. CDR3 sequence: CASSTLQGRKTGELFF. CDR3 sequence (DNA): TGTGCCAGCAGCACGTTACAGGGAAGGAAAACTGGGGAGCTGTTTTTT. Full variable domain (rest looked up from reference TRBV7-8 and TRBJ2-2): GAGVSQSPRYKVAKRGQDVALRCDPISGHVSLFWYQQALGQGPEFLTYFQNEAQLDKSGLPSDRFFAERPEGSVSTLKIQRTQQEDSAVYLCASSTLQGRKTGELFFGEGSRLTVL.

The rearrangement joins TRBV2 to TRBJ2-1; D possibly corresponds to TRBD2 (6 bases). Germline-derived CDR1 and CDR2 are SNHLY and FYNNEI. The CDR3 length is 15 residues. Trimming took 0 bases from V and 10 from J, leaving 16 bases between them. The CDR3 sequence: CASSEAGRGGVEQFF. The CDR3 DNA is TGTGCCAGCAGTGAAGCCGGTCGGGGAGGCGTGGAGCAGTTCTTC.